A single count supports the clone carrying this T cell receptor (beta chain). This sample is drawn from a study of PD-L1 blockade in urothelial cancer. As for the study in general: Prior chemotherapy in patients spanned 0 to 3 regimens.

Templates that were synthetic TCR analogs were spiked into each PCR. Here immunoSEQ multiplex PCR was the method, and the copy in TCRdb shows in-frame clones only, minus some. Found here are 50,000 to 65,000 clones, about 86% of them singletons; the top ten hold roughly 2.9%. Time point reported: pretreatment peripheral blood. Patients suffered from locally advanced or metastatic urothelial carcinoma. Every patient provided from 1 to 8 samples, collected pretreatment and on-treatment. J lost 3 bases, V lost 6 bases, and 9 bases had no gene match. Germline assignment: CDR1 SGHRS and CDR2 YFSETQ. The CDR3 runs 14 residues.

Material: PBMCs, obtained around atezolizumab (anti-PD-L1) treatment. The clonotype comes from a man in his sixties or seventies with urothelial cancer. This chain links TRBV5-1 with TRBJ2-7, with TRBD1 matching 7 bases. CDR3 region: CASTPEAGGYEQYF. The CDR3 coding sequence is TGCGCCAGCACCCCGGAAGCAGGGGGCTACGAGCAGTACTTC.